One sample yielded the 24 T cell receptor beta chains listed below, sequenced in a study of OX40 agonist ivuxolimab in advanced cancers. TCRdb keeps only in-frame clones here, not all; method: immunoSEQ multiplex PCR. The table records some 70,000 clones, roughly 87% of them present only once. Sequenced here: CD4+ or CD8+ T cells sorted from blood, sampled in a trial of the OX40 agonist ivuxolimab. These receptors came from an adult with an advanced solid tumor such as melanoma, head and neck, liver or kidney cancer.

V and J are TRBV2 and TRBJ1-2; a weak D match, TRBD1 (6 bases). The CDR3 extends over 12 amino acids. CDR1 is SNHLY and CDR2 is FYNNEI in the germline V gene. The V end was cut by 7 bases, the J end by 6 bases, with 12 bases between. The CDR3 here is CASTAQGNGYTF. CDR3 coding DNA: TGTGCCAGCACCGCTCAGGGGAATGGCTACACCTTC.

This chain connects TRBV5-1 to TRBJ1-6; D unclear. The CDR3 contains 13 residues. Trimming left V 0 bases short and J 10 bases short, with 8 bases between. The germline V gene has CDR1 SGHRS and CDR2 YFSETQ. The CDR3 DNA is TGCGCCAGCAGCTTGGACGCCAGATCACCCCTCCACTTT. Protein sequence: CASSLDARSPLHF.

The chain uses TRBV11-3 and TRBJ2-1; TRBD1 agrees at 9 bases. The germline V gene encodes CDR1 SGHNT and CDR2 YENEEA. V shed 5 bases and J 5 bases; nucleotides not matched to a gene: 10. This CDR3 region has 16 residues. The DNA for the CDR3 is TGTGCCAGCAGCCCCCGGACAGGGGAAGGGAACAATGAGCAGTTCTTC. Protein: CASSPRTGEGNNEQFF.

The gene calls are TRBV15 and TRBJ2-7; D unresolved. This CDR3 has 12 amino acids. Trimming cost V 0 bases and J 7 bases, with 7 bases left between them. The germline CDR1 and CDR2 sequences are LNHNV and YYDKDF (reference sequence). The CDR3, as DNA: TGTGCCACCAGCAGAGATTTCCGGGAGCAGTACTTC. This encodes CATSRDFREQYF.

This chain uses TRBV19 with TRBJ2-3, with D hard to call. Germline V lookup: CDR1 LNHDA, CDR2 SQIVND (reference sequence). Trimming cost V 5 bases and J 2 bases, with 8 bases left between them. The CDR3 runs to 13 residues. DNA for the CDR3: TGTGCCAGTAGTTCCTCGTACACAGATACGCAGTATTTT. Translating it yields CASSSSYTDTQYF.

The CDR3 nucleotides are TGTGCCAGTAGTATAGGAGGCGGCTTCACTGAAGCTTTCTTT. It is translated as CASSIGGGFTEAFF. The chain carries TRBV19 and TRBJ1-1; no clear D gene. Looked up from germline, CDR1 is LNHDA and CDR2 is SQIVND (reference sequence). The CDR3 contains 14 residues. V gave up 1 base and J gave up 4 bases, with 10 bases separating them.

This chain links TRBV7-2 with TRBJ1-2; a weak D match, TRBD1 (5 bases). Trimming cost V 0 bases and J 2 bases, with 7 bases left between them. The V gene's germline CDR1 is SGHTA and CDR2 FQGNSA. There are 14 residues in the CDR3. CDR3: CASSLAQGNYGYTF. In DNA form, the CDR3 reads TGTGCCAGCAGCTTAGCGCAGGGAAACTATGGCTACACCTTC.

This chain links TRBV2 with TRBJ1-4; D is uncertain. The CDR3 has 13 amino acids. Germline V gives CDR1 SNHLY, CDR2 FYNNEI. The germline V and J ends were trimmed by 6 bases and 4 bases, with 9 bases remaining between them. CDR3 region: CASRVELNEKLFF. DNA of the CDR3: TGTGCCAGCAGAGTAGAACTTAATGAAAAACTGTTTTTT.

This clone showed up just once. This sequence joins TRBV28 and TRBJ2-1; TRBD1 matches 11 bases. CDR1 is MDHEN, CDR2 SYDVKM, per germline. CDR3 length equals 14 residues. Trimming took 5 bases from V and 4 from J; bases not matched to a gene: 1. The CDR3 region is CASSGQGAYNEQFF. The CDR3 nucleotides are TGTGCCAGCAGTGGACAGGGGGCGTACAATGAGCAGTTCTTC.

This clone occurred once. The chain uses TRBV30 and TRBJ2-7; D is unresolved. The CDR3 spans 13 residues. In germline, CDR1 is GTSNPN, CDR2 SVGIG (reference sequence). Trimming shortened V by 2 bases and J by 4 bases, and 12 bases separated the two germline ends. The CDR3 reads CAWSWSFRYEQYF. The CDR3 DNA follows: TGTGCCTGGAGTTGGTCGTTCAGGTACGAGCAGTACTTC.

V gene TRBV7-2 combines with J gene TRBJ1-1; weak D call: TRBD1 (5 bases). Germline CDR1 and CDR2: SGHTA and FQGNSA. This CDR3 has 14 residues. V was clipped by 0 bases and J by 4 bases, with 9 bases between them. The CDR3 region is CASSLAGVSTEAFF. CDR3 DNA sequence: TGTGCCAGCAGCTTAGCAGGGGTGAGCACTGAAGCTTTCTTT.

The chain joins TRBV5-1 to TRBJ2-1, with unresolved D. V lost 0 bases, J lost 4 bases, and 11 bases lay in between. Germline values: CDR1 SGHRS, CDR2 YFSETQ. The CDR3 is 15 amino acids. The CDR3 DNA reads TGCGCCAGCAGCTTGGTAGGCGAACAGTACAATGAGCAGTTCTTC. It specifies CASSLVGEQYNEQFF. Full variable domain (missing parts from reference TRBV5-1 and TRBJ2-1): KAGVTQTPRYLIKTRGQQVTLSCSPISGHRSVSWYQQTPGQGLQFLFEYFSETQRNKGNFPGRFSGRQFSNSRSEMNVSTLELGDSALYLCASSLVGEQYNEQFFGPGTRLTVL.

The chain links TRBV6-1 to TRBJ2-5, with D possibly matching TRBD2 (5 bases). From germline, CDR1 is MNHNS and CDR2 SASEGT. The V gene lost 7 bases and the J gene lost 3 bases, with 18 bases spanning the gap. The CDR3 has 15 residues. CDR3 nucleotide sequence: TGTGCCAGCACCCCTGCGCAGACGGGAAAAGAGACCCAGTACTTC. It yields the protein CASTPAQTGKETQYF.

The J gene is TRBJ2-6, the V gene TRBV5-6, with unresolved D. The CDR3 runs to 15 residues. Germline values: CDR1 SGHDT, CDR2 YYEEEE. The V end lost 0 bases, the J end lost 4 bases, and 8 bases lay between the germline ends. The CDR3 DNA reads TGTGCCAGCAGCTTGGGGATTCCCGGGGCCAACGTCCTGACTTTC. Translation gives CASSLGIPGANVLTF. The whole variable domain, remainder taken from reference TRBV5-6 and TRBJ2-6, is DAGVTQSPTHLIKTRGQQVTLRCSPKSGHDTVSWYQQALGQGPQFIFQYYEEEERQRGNFPDRFSGHQFPNYSSELNVNALLLGDSALYLCASSLGIPGANVLTFGAGSRLTVL.

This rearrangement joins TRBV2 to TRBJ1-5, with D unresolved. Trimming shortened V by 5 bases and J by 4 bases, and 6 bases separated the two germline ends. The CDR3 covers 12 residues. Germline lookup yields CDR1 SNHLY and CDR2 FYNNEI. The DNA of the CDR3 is TGTGCCAGCAGTCAGACAAATCAGCCCCAGCATTTT. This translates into CASSQTNQPQHF.

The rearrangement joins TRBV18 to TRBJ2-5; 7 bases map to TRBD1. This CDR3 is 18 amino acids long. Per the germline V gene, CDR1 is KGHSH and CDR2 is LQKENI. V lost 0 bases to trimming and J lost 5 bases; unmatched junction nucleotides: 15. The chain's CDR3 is CASSPPTGTNFRRETQYF. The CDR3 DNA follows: TGTGCCAGCTCACCACCGACAGGGACGAATTTTCGTAGGGAGACCCAGTACTTC.

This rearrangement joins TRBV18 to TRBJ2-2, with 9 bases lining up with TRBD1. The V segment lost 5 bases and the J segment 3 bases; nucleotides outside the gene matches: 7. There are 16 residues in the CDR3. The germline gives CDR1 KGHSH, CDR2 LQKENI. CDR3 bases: TGTGCCAGCTCAAGGGACAGGGTTCCTTACACCGGGGAGCTGTTTTTT. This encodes CASSRDRVPYTGELFF.

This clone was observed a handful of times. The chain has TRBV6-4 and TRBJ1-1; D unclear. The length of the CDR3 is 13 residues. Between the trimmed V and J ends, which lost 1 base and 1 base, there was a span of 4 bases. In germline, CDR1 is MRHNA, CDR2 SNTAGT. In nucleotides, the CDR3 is TGTGCCAGCAGTGACTGGGAGAACACTGAAGCTTTCTTT. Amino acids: CASSDWENTEAFF.

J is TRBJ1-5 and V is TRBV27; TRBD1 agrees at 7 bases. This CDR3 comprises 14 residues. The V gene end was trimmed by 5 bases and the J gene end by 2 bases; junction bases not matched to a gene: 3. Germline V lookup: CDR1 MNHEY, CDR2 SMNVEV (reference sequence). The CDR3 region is CASSPDRGNQPQHF. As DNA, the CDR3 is TGTGCCAGCAGTCCCGACAGGGGCAATCAGCCCCAGCATTTT.

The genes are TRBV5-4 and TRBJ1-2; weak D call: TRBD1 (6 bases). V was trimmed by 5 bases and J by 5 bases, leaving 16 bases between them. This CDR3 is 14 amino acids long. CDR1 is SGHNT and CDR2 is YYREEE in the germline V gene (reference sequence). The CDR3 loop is CASRDPMGAYGYTF. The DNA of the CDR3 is TGTGCCAGCAGGGACCCCATGGGGGCGTATGGCTACACCTTC.

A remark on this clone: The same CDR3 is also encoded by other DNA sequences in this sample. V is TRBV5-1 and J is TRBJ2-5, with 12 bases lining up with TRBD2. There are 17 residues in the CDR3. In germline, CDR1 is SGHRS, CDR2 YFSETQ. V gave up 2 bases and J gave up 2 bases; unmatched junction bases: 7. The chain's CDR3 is CASSLSLAGGPQETQYF. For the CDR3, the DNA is TGCGCCAGCAGCTTATCTCTAGCGGGGGGGCCTCAAGAGACCCAGTACTTC.

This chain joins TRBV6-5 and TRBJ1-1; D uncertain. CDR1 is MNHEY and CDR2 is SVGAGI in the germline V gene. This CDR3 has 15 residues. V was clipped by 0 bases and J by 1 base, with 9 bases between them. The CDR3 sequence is CASSYSTAGNTEAFF. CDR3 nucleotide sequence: TGTGCCAGCAGTTACTCGACGGCGGGGAACACTGAAGCTTTCTTT.

CDR3 DNA: TGTGCCAGCAGCTTGGAGGAGGGTTCTTTCTCCTACGAGCAGTACTTC. Protein: CASSLEEGSFSYEQYF. The chain links TRBV5-8 to TRBJ2-7; weak D call: TRBD2 (6 bases). CDR3 length equals 16 residues. Per the germline V gene, CDR1 is SGHTS and CDR2 is YDEGEE. The ends were cut back, 0 bases at V and 0 bases at J, with 13 bases in the middle. The variable domain in full, with the rest retrieved from reference TRBV5-8 and TRBJ2-7, is EAGVTQSPTHLIKTRGQQATLRCSPISGHTSVYWYQQALGLGLQFLLWYDEGEERNRGNFPPRFSGRQFPNYSSELNVNALELEDSALYLCASSLEEGSFSYEQYFGPGTRLTVT.

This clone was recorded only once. The DNA of the CDR3 is TGTGCCAGCTCACCCTCAGCGGGGGGAGGAGAGACCCAGTACTTC. Its translation: CASSPSAGGGETQYF. This chain joins TRBV18 and TRBJ2-5; 9 nucleotides line up with TRBD2. In germline, CDR1 is KGHSH, CDR2 LQKENI. The CDR3 has 15 residues. V trimming: 3 bases; J trimming: 4 bases; junction bases outside the gene matches: 6.